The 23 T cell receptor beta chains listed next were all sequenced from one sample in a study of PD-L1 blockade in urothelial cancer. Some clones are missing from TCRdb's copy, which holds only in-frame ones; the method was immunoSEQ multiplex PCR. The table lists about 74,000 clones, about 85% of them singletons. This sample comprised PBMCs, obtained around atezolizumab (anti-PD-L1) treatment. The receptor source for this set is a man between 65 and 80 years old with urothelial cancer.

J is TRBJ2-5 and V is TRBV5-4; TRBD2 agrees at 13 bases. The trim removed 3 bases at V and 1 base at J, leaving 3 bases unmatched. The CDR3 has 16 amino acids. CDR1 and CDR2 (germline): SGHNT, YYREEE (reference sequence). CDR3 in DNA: TGTGCCAGCAGCTCGGGACTAGCGGGATCCCAAGAGACCCAGTACTTC. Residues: CASSSGLAGSQETQYF.

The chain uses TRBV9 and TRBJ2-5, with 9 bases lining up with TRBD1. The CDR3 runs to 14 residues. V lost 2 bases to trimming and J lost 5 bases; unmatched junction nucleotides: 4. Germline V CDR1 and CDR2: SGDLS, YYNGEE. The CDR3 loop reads CASSVGQGHETQYF. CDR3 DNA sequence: TGTGCCAGCAGCGTCGGACAGGGGCATGAGACCCAGTACTTC.

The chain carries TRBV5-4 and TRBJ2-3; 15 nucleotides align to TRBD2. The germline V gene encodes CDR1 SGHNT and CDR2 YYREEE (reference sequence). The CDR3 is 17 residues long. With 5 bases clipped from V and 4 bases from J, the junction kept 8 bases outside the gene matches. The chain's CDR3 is CASSPGLAGGVADTQYF. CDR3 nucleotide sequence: TGTGCCAGCAGTCCGGGACTAGCGGGAGGAGTCGCAGATACGCAGTATTTT.

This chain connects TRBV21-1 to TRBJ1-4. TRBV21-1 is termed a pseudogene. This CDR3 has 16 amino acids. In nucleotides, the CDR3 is TGTGCCAGCAGCAATCCGGGGGGTGCAACTAATGAAAAACTGTTTTTT. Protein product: CASSNPGGATNEKLFF.

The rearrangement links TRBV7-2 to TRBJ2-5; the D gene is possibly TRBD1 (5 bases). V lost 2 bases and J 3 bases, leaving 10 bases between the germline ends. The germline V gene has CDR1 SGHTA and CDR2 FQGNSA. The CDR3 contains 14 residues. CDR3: CASSLRGGKETQYF. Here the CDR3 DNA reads TGTGCCAGCAGCTTAAGGGGCGGAAAAGAGACCCAGTACTTC.

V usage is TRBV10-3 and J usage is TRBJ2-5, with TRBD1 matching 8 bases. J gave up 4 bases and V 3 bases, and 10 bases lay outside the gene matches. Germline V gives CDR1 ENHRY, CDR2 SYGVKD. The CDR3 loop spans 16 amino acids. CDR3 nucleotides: TGTGCCATCAGTGACCCGAGTAGGACAGGGAGAGAGACCCAGTACTTC. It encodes CAISDPSRTGRETQYF.

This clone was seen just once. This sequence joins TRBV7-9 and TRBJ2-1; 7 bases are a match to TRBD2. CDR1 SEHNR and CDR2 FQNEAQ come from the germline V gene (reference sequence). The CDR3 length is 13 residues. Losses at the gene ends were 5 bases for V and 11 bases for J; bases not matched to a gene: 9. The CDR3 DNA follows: TGTGCCAGCAGCATACCTGGGACTACCAAGCAGTTCTTC. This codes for CASSIPGTTKQFF.

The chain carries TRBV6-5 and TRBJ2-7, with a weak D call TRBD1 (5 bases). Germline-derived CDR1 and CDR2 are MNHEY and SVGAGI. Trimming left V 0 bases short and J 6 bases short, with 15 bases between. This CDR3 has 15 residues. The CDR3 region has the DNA TGTGCCAGCAGTTACTCAACAGGCGGAGTAGGCGAGCAGTACTTC. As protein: CASSYSTGGVGEQYF.

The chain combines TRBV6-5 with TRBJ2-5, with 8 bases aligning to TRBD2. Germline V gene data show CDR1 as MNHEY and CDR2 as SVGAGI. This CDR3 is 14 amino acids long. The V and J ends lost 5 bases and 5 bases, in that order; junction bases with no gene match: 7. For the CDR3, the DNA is TGTGCCAGCAGTCCTCAGACGGGGGGGGAGACCCAGTACTTC. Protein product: CASSPQTGGETQYF.

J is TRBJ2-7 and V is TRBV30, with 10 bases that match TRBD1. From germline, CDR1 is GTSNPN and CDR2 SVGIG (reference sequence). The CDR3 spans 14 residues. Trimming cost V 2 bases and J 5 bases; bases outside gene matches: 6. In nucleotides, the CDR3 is TGTGCCTGGAGTACCGGGACAGGGGTGGACGAGCAGTACTTC. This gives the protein CAWSTGTGVDEQYF. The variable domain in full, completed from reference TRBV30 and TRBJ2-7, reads SQTIHQWPATLVQPVGSPLSLECTVEGTSNPNLYWYRQAAGRGLQLLFYSVGIGQISSEVPQNLSASRPQDRQFILSSKKLLLSDSGFYLCAWSTGTGVDEQYFGPGTRLTVT.

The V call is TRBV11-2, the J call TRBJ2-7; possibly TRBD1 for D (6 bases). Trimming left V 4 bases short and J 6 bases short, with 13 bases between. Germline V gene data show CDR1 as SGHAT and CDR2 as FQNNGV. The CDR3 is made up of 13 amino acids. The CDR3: CASSSTTGGEQYF. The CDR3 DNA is TGTGCCAGCAGCTCCACGACAGGTGGCGAGCAGTACTTC.

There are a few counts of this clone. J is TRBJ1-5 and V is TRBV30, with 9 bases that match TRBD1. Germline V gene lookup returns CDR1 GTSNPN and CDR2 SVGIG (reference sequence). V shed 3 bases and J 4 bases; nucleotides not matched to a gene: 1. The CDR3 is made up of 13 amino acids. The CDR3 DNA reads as TGTGCCTGGAGCGGACAGGGGAATCAGCCCCAGCATTTT. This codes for CAWSGQGNQPQHF.

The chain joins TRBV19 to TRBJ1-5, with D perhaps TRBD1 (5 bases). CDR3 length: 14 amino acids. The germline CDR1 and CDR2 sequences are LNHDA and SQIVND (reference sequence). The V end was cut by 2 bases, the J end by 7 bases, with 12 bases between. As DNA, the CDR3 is TGTGCCAGTAGTATACCCGGAGGGGTACAGCCCCAGCATTTT. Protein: CASSIPGGVQPQHF.

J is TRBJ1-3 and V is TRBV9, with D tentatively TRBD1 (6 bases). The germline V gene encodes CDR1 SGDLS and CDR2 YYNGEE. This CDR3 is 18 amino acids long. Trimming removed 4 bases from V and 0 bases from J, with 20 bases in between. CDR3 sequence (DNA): TGTGCCAGCAGCTTAAGTACCGGGACAAGACTCTCTGGAAACACCATATATTTT. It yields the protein CASSLSTGTRLSGNTIYF.

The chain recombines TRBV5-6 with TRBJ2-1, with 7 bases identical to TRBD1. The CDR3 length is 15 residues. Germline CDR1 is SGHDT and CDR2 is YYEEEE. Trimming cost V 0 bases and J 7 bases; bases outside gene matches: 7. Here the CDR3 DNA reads TGTGCCAGCAGCTTGGTACAGGGGCTTAAGAATGAGCAGTTCTTC. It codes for CASSLVQGLKNEQFF.

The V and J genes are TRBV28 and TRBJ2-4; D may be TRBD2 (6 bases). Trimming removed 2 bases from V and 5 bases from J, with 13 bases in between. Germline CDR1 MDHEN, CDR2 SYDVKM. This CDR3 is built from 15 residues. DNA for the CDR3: TGTGCCAGCAGTTTAGGCGGGGTAGGGCAAAACATTCAGTACTTC. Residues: CASSLGGVGQNIQYF.

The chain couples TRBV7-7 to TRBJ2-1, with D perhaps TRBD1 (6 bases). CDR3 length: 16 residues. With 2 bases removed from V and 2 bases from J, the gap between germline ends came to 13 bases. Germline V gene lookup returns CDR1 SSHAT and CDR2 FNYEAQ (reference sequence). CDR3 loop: CASSLLTGSPYNEQFF. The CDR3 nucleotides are TGTGCCAGCAGCTTACTCACAGGGAGTCCCTACAATGAGCAGTTCTTC.

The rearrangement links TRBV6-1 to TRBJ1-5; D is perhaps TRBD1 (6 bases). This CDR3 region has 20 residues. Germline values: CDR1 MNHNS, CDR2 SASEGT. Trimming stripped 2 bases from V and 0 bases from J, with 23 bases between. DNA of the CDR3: TGTGCCAGCAGTGAATTCGTCAGGGGCGGTGTGGATAATAGCAATCAGCCCCAGCATTTT. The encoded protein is CASSEFVRGGVDNSNQPQHF.

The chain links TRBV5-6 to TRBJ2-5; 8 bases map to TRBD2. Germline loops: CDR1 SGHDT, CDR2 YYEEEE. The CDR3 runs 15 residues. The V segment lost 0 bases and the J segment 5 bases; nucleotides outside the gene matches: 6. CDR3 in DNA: TGTGCCAGCAGCTTGGTTACGGGAGGGTTGGAGACCCAGTACTTC. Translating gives CASSLVTGGLETQYF.

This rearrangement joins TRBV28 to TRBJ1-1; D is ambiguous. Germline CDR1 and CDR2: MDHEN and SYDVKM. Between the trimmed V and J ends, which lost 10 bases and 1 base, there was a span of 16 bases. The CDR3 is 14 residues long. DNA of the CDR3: TGTGCCACAAGAGGGAGGGTAAGGAACACTGAAGCTTTCTTT. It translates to CATRGRVRNTEAFF.

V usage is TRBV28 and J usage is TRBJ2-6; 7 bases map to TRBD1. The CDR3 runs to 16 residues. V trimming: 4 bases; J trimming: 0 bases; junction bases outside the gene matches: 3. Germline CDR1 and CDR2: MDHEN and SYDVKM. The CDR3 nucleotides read TGTGCCAGCAGTTCAGCAGGGGGCTCTGGGGCCAACGTCCTGACTTTC. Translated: CASSSAGGSGANVLTF.

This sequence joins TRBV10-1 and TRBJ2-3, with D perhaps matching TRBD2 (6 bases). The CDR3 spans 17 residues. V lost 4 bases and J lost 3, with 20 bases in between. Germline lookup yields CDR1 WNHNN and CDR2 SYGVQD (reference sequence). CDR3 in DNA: TGCGCCAGCAGTGGGAGAGGTGGTAGCGGAATAACAGATACGCAGTATTTT. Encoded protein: CASSGRGGSGITDTQYF.

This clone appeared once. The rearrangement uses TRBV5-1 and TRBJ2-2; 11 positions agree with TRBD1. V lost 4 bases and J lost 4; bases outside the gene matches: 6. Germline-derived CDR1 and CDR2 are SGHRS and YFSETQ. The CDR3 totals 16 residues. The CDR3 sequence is CASSTTGTGGTGELFF. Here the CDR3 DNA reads TGCGCCAGCAGCACCACGGGGACAGGGGGCACCGGGGAGCTGTTTTTT.